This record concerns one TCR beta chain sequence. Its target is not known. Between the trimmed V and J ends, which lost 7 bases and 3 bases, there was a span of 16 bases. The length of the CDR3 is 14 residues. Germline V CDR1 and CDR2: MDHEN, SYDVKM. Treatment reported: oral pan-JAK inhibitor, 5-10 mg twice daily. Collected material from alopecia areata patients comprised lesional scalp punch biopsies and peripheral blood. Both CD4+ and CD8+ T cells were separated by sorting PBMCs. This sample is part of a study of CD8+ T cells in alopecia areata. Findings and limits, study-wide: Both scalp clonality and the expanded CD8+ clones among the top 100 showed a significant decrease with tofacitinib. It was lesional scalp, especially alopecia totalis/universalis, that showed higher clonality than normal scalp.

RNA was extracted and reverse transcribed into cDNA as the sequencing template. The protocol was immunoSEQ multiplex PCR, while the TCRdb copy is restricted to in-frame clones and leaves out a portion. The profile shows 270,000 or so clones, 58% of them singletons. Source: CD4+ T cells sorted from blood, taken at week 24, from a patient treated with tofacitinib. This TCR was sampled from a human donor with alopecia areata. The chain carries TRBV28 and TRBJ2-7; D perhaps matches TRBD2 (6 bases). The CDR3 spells CASTPGGESYEQYF. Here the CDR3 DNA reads TGTGCCAGCACCCCCGGGGGAGAGAGCTACGAGCAGTACTTC.